This TCR beta chain was retrieved from a study of Ad26.COV2.S vaccination and SARS-CoV-2 variants. Treatment reported: about 20 received Ad26.COV2.S at low or high dose, single or two shots; roughly five received placebo; per-sample allocation not given. Material that was analyzed had been drawn on day 63 after the first vaccine or placebo injection. Boston supplied an adult donor aged 18-55 years. Method: immunoSEQ multiplex PCR; TCRdb's copy keeps in-frame clones and lacks some. The sample carries roughly 420,000 clones, over 75% recorded once. Trimming removed 3 bases from V and 2 bases from J, with 11 bases in between. In germline, CDR1 is DFQATT, CDR2 SNEGSKA (reference sequence). CDR3 length: 14 residues.

This specimen was peripheral blood, taken in a trial of Ad26.COV2.S vaccine versus placebo. This receptor was obtained from a person aged 18 to 65 who received the Ad26.COV2.S COVID-19 vaccine or a placebo. The chain carries TRBV20-1 and TRBJ1-3; possible D gene TRBD1, 6 bases. DNA for the CDR3: TGCAGTGCTAGTTCTCGGGGGCCTGGAAACACCATATATTTT. Amino acids: CSASSRGPGNTIYF.